One sample yielded the 28 T cell receptor beta chains listed below, sequenced in a study of CD8+CD57+ T cells in acquired aplastic anemia. Sequencing was done on patients that had shown CD8+CD57+ cell expansion by flow cytometry. Genomic DNA served as template for TCR beta VDJ and CDR3 profiling. Using its own MiXCR run on the reads, TCRdb lists one record per CDR3 protein. The table shows fewer than 300,000 distinct CDR3 sequences, with roughly 82% occurring only once. Sequencing was performed on sorted CD4+, CD8+, or CD8+CD57+ T cells (not recorded which) from PBMCs. Receptor source: a human donor with aplastic anemia.

On this clonotype: A junction boundary mismatches the germline segment, possibly from a read error. The chain uses TRBV7-2 and TRBJ2-2; D unclear. Germline V lookup: CDR1 SGHTA, CDR2 FQGNSA. This CDR3 contains 12 residues. The CDR3 sequence: CASSLVAGPLIF. In DNA, the CDR3 is TGTGCCAGCAGCTTAGTAGCCGGGCCGCTGATTTTT.

The chain uses TRBV2 and TRBJ2-4; D perhaps matches TRBD2 (7 bases). Germline loops: CDR1 SNHLY, CDR2 FYNNEI. Trimming took off 4 bases at V and 2 bases at J, with 12 bases between the two ends. The CDR3 covers 15 residues. CDR3 sequence reads: CASSGGGGTKNIQYF. CDR3 nucleotide sequence: TGTGCCAGCAGTGGGGGGGGCGGGACCAAAAACATTCAGTACTTC.

This clonotype showed up just a few times. The junction and the germline gene differ at one end; a read error may be behind it. CDR3 in amino acids: CATSLDLTQETQYF. CDR3 in DNA: TGTGCCACCAGCTTAGATCTGACACAAGAGACCCAGTACTTC. The chain has TRBV11-3 and TRBJ2-5; D remains ambiguous. This CDR3 contains 14 residues. The germline CDR1 and CDR2 sequences are SGHNT and YENEEA.

On this clonotype: An end of the junction differs from the germline gene, which may be a read error. This rearrangement joins TRBV9 to TRBJ2-1, with D perhaps assigned TRBD1 or TRBD2 (7 bases each). The CDR3 totals 14 residues. Per the germline V gene, CDR1 is SGDLS and CDR2 is YYNGEE. CDR3: CASSSGGGRRDQPF. As DNA, the CDR3 is TGTGCCAGTAGTTCAGGGGGGGGGCGCCGCGATCAGCCCTTC.

The V gene is TRBV24-1, the J gene TRBJ1-4, with D hard to call. The V gene lost 4 bases and the J gene lost 4 bases, with 18 bases spanning the gap. The CDR3 has 17 residues. Germline assignment: CDR1 KGHDR and CDR2 SFDVKD. For the CDR3, the DNA is TGTGCCACCAGTGAGCCCTCAGCAGAACAAATTAATGAAAAACTGTTTTTT. As protein: CATSEPSAEQINEKLFF.

To note about this clonotype: A read error may produce the germline difference seen at one junction end. The chain is built from TRBV7-3 and TRBJ2-3, with D perhaps TRBD2 (6 bases). CDR3 length equals 14 residues. Germline CDR1 is SGHTA and CDR2 is FQGTGA. The CDR3 sequence: CASSLARGPATDYF. The CDR3 region has the DNA TGTGCCAGCAGCCTAGCGAGAGGTCCCGCTACGGACTACTTT. The full variable domain, completed using reference TRBV7-3 and TRBJ2-3, is GAGVSQTPSNKVTEKGKYVELRCDPISGHTALYWYRQSLGQGPEFLIYFQGTGAADDSGLPNDRFFAVRPEGSVSTLKIQRTERGDSAVYLCASSLARGPATDYFGPGTRLTVL.

As for this clonotype: Sequence at one end of the junction differs from germline and may be a read error. The chain combines TRBV7-8 with TRBJ2-6; D is undetermined. The CDR3 runs to 15 residues. Looked up from germline, CDR1 is SGHVS and CDR2 is FQNEAQ. The CDR3 DNA is TGTGCCACCAGCTTAGATCAATCTGGGGCCAACGTCCTGACTTTC. This codes for CATSLDQSGANVLTF.

The chain couples TRBV7-8 to TRBJ2-1, with a tentative D call TRBD2 (6 bases). The CDR3 loop spans 16 amino acids. With 0 bases removed from V and 13 bases from J, the gap between germline ends came to 22 bases. Germline assignment: CDR1 SGHVS and CDR2 FQNEAQ. The DNA for the CDR3 is TGTGCCAGCAGCTTAGCGGGAGGCGGCGATACGCATTATCAGTTCTTC. This encodes CASSLAGGGDTHYQFF.

The chain links TRBV11-3 to TRBJ1-6, with TRBD1 matching 7 bases. Germline CDR1 reads SGHNT; CDR2 reads YENEEA. J gave up 9 bases and V 11 bases, and 7 bases lay outside the gene matches. The CDR3 is made up of 12 amino acids. The CDR3 loop reads CAGGNRGSPLHF. DNA of the CDR3: TGTGCCGGAGGTAACAGGGGTTCACCCCTCCACTTT.

This chain uses TRBV7-2 with TRBJ2-2; perhaps TRBD2 as D (5 bases). The CDR3 extends over 16 amino acids. Germline CDR1 is SGHTA and CDR2 is FQGNSA. V lost 0 bases and J 14 bases, leaving 22 bases between the germline ends. The DNA for the CDR3 is TGTGCCAGCAGCTTAGCGGGGAGTGCCGATACGCAGTATCTGTTTTTT. Translation: CASSLAGSADTQYLFF.

By sample share, this clonotype is medium-sized. The chain couples TRBV7-8 to TRBJ2-1; D is undetermined. CDR1 and CDR2 (germline): SGHVS, FQNEAQ. This CDR3 is 16 amino acids long. V shed 4 bases and J shed 4 bases, with 17 bases lying between them. CDR3 bases: TGTGCCAGCAGCTCCCCCCAGCGTGAAGAATACAATGAGCAGTTCTTC. Protein: CASSSPQREEYNEQFF.

Of note for this clonotype: Mismatch with germline at one junction end may stem from a read error. The V gene is TRBV9, the J gene TRBJ2-3; possibly TRBD1 for D (6 bases). CDR3 length: 14 residues. CDR1 is SGDLS and CDR2 is YYNGEE in the germline V gene. CDR3 nucleotide sequence: TGTGCCAGCAGCAGGGTGGACAGTCCCTACACTGAGCATTTT. Its protein product is CASSRVDSPYTEHF. The variable domain in full, with the rest retrieved from reference TRBV9 and TRBJ2-3, is DSGVTQTPKHLITATGQRVTLRCSPRSGDLSVYWYQQSLDQGLQFLIQYYNGEERAKGNILERFSAQQFPDLHSELNLSSLELGDSALYFCASSRVDSPYTEHFGPGTRLTVL.

The CDR3 DNA sequence: TGTGCCAGCAGCGGGGACGCCAGCCAAGAGACCCAGTACTTC. Translation gives CASSGDASQETQYF. The genes are TRBV9 and TRBJ2-5; D is perhaps TRBD1 or TRBD2 (5 bases each). Trimming shortened V by 3 bases and J by 1 base, and 10 bases separated the two germline ends. This CDR3 contains 14 residues. Germline-derived CDR1 and CDR2 are SGDLS and YYNGEE.

The CDR3 spells CSVRGGPNEQFF. The CDR3 nucleotides are TGCAGCGTTAGGGGAGGGCCCAATGAGCAGTTCTTC. The chain uses TRBV29-1 and TRBJ2-1; the match to TRBD2 covers 7 bases. CDR1 and CDR2 (germline): SQVTM, ANQGSEA. The V and J ends lost 5 bases and 6 bases, in that order; junction bases with no gene match: 4. The CDR3 sequence is 12 residues long.

This clonotype was seen more than once but under ten times. CDR3 DNA: TGTGCCAGCAGCTTGGAGAGGGACGGGCTCGTATATGGCTTCTTT. The encoded protein is CASSLERDGLVYGFF. This chain uses TRBV7-9 with TRBJ1-1; possible D gene TRBD1, 5 bases. Trimming removed 3 bases at V and 14 bases at J, with 25 bases between. This CDR3 has 15 residues. In germline, CDR1 is SEHNR, CDR2 FQNEAQ (reference sequence).

As concerns this clonotype: The conserved phenylalanine or tryptophan normally closing the CDR3 is absent here, so this likely arose from a read error. No DNA is shown, since the ends of the CDR3 on it are uncertain; the CDR3 is the one TCRdb lists. The J gene is TRBJ2-3, the V gene TRBV7-8; the table's TRBD1 call for D was not verified on the DNA. The CDR3 is 13 residues long, counting both termini. Germline CDR1 SGHVS, CDR2 FQNEAQ. The CDR3 here is CASSFGPDDTALS.

The chain carries TRBV9 and TRBJ1-2; D gene uncertain. V lost 3 bases and J lost 12, with 24 bases in between. The CDR3 is 15 amino acids. Germline CDR1 is SGDLS and CDR2 is YYNGEE. The CDR3 DNA reads TGTGCCAGCAGCGGCGGGCAGATAAGCACCGAGGAGCACACCTTC. Translated: CASSGGQISTEEHTF.

The sample holds one count of this clonotype. The missing conserved phenylalanine or tryptophan at the end of this CDR3 makes a read error likely. The DNA is left out, because the CDR3 cannot be placed on it with certainty; the CDR3 is given as TCRdb lists it. This sequence joins TRBV15 and TRBJ1-5. Germline assignment: CDR1 LNHNV and CDR2 YYDKDF (reference sequence). The CDR3 length equals 15 residues, ends included. The CDR3: CATSRPRGHTHSRHV.

This clonotype was detected many times. The J gene is TRBJ2-3, the V gene TRBV7-6; TRBD2 agrees at 13 bases. After removal of 1 base from V and 1 base from J, the junction contained 5 bases not matched to a gene. Per the germline V gene, CDR1 is SGHVS and CDR2 is FNYEAQ. The CDR3 consists of 18 residues. The CDR3 bases are TGTGCCAGCAGCTTAGAACTAGCGGGGGGGCCAGGCACAGATACGCAGTATTTT. This codes for CASSLELAGGPGTDTQYF.

Concerning this clonotype itself: This likely comes from a read error, as the CDR3 has no conserved phenylalanine or tryptophan at its end. The limits of the CDR3 on the DNA are not certain, so only TCRdb's listed CDR3 is given. The chain couples TRBV15 to TRBJ2-3. CDR1 and CDR2 from the germline V gene are LNHNV and YYDKDF (reference sequence). The CDR3 extends over 13 residues, inclusive of both ends. CDR3 protein: CASRDGCSQENQY.

As for this clonotype: A junction end diverges from the germline sequence, so it may reflect a read error. The chain links TRBV7-8 to TRBJ2-1, with D possibly being TRBD2 (7 bases). Germline lookup yields CDR1 SGHVS and CDR2 FQNEAQ. This CDR3 is 14 amino acids long. The CDR3: CASSLTGGYDAQYF. CDR3 DNA: TGTGCCAGCAGCTTAACGGGGGGCTACGATGCGCAGTATTTC.

With respect to this clonotype: At one boundary the junction diverges from the germline segment, which might be a read error. CDR3 amino acids: CASSLGGSRDEQYF. DNA of the CDR3: TGTGCTAGCAGCTTAGGGGGTAGCAGGGACGAGCAGTACTTC. The rearrangement uses TRBV7-7 and TRBJ2-7, with D maybe TRBD1 (6 bases). In germline, CDR1 is SSHAT, CDR2 FNYEAQ (reference sequence). The CDR3 consists of 14 residues.

This chain connects TRBV7-9 to TRBJ1-2; D is unclear. Germline CDR1 SEHNR, CDR2 FQNEAQ (reference sequence). Trimming pared 3 bases from V and 5 bases from J, leaving 19 bases between. This CDR3 is built from 16 residues. Here the CDR3 DNA reads TGTGCCAGCAGCTTGGGGTCCGACGGGCTCGTATATGGCTACACCTTC. Protein product: CASSLGSDGLVYGYTF.

This clonotype was observed a single time. The chain combines TRBV2 with TRBJ2-1, with 9 bases aligning to TRBD2. J gave up 6 bases and V 6 bases, and 9 bases lay outside the gene matches. The germline V gene has CDR1 SNHLY and CDR2 FYNNEI. This CDR3 spans 15 amino acids. The CDR3 region has the DNA TGTGCCAGCAGCCCCTCGGCGGGGGGGCTCAATGAGCAGTTCTTC. Translating it yields CASSPSAGGLNEQFF.

The CDR3 sequence: CASSLKGGYGYTFLTF. The CDR3 DNA reads TGTGCCAGCAGCTTAAAGGGAGGTTATGGCTACACCTTCCTGACTTTC. V usage is TRBV7-3 and J usage is TRBJ2-6; a weak D match, TRBD2 (6 bases). Trimming left V 1 base short and J 14 bases short, with 21 bases between. The germline gives CDR1 SGHTA, CDR2 FQGTGA. The CDR3 totals 16 residues.

This chain connects TRBV11-2 to TRBJ1-1, with D perhaps TRBD1 (5 bases). Germline V gives CDR1 SGHAT, CDR2 FQNNGV. The CDR3 is 15 amino acids. The V end was cut by 0 bases, the J end by 6 bases, with 14 bases between. CDR3: CASSLDLTEKPEAFF. DNA of the CDR3: TGTGCCAGCAGCTTAGATCTGACAGAGAAGCCTGAAGCTTTCTTT.

The rearrangement joins TRBV7-8 to TRBJ1-1, with D maybe TRBD1 (6 bases). The germline V and J ends were trimmed by 1 base and 2 bases, with 11 bases remaining between them. Germline V gives CDR1 SGHVS, CDR2 FQNEAQ. CDR3 size: 15 residues. The CDR3 spells CASSLGLGTNTEAFF. As DNA, the CDR3 is TGTGCCAGCAGCTTAGGTCTCGGGACAAACACTGAAGCTTTCTTT.

The gene calls are TRBV7-2 and TRBJ2-7, with D tentatively TRBD1 (8 bases). V was shortened by 6 bases and J by 13 bases, with 25 bases between the two germline ends. Germline CDR1 is SGHTA and CDR2 is FQGNSA. CDR3 length equals 14 residues. The CDR3 sequence: CASRFTGGDYYGYF. The CDR3, as DNA: TGTGCCAGCAGGTTCACAGGGGGGGACTACTATGGCTACTTC.